This TCR beta chain was obtained from a study of shared clonotypes between healthy human individuals. Findings of the study overall: In having few donors, the study represented limited genetic and exposure-history diversity.

Worth noting for this clone: As yet, its antigen is unknown.

Germline values: CDR1 GTSNPN, CDR2 SVGIG (reference sequence). CDR3 size: 15 residues. Trimming left V 0 bases short and J 0 bases short, with 9 bases between. In the original analysis: Junction-only sequences without quality scores came from ImmunoSEQ, so filtering differed. The data were produced by immunoSEQ multiplex PCR, yet TCRdb's version contains in-frame clones alone and is incomplete. Clonal size and the V and J genes are those of that table, whereas D and trimming came from the DNA. Among around 95,000 clones listed, over 40% were seen once. The chain combines TRBV30 with TRBJ1-3, with D hard to call. The receptor's source is a woman aged 35 to 49 in good health. Some clones in this sample may be carry-over from other donors' samples. Sequencing used PBMCs. For the CDR3, the DNA is TGTGCCTGGAGTGTACGGCCCTTCTCTGGAAACACCATATATTTT. It specifies CAWSVRPFSGNTIYF.